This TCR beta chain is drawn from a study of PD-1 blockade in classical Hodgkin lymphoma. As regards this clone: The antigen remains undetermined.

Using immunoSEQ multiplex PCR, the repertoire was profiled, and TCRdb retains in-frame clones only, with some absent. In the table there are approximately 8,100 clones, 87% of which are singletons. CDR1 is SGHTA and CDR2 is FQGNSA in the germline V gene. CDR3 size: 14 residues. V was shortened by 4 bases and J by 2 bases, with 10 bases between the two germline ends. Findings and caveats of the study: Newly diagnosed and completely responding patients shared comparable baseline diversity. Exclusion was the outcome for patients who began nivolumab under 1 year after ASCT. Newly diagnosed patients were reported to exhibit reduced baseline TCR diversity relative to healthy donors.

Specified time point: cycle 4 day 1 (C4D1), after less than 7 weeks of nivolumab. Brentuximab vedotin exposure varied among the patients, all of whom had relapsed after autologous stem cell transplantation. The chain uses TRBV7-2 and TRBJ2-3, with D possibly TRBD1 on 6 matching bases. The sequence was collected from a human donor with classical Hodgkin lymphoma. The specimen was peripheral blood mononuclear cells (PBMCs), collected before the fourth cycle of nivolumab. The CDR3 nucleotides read TGTGCCAGCAGCTCGACAGGATTCACAGATACGCAGTATTTT. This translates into CASSSTGFTDTQYF.